The rows below give T cell receptor beta chains drawn from one sample of a study of blood T cell repertoires in COVID-19. The data were produced by immunoSEQ multiplex PCR, yet TCRdb's version contains in-frame clones alone and is incomplete. The sample lists under 450,000 clones; approximately 93% were seen once. The specimen sequenced was PBMCs or T cells enriched from blood (not recorded which). Receptor source: a woman aged 40 to 55 who had been exposed to COVID-19. CDR3s include the opening cysteine and the closing phenylalanine or tryptophan. The D gene is left open where the match is weak. Rows may omit the clone size; those that give it use once, few, many or a size class.

d_gene: .
abundance: .
j_gene: TRBJ2-5
v_gene: TRBV18
CDR3aa: CASSPSRGQETQYF
CDR3nt: TGTGCCAGCTCACCATCCCGGGGACAAGAGACCCAGTACTTC

d_gene: .
abundance: .
j_gene: TRBJ2-2
v_gene: TRBV18
CDR3aa: CASSPSGNTGELFF
CDR3nt: TGTGCCAGCTCACCATCCGGGAACACCGGGGAGCTGTTTTTT

d_gene: .
abundance: .
j_gene: TRBJ2-3
v_gene: TRBV7-3
CDR3aa: CASSPTSSTDTQYF
CDR3nt: TGTGCCAGCAGCCCTACTAGTTCCACAGATACGCAGTATTTT

d_gene: TRBD1
abundance: .
j_gene: TRBJ2-7
v_gene: TRBV18
CDR3aa: CASSPYGQGAAEQYF
CDR3nt: TGTGCCAGCTCACCATATGGACAGGGGGCGGCCGAGCAGTACTTC

d_gene: TRBD1
abundance: .
j_gene: TRBJ2-2
v_gene: TRBV7-3
CDR3aa: CASSPGTGRTGELFF
CDR3nt: TGTGCCAGCAGCCCCGGGACAGGCCGGACCGGGGAGCTGTTTTTT

d_gene: .
abundance: .
j_gene: TRBJ2-2
v_gene: TRBV9
CDR3aa: CASSVGVSNTGELFF
CDR3nt: TGTGCCAGCAGCGTAGGGGTTAGCAATACCGGGGAGCTGTTTTTT

d_gene: TRBD1
abundance: .
j_gene: TRBJ2-7
v_gene: TRBV11-3
CDR3aa: CASSLRDRGNEQYF
CDR3nt: TGTGCCAGCAGCCTCCGGGACAGGGGAAACGAGCAGTACTTC

d_gene: TRBD1
abundance: few
j_gene: TRBJ2-1
v_gene: TRBV6-5
CDR3aa: CASSWDRDNEQFF
CDR3nt: TGTGCCAGCAGCTGGGACAGGGACAATGAGCAGTTCTTC

d_gene: TRBD2
abundance: .
j_gene: TRBJ2-6
v_gene: TRBV11-1
CDR3aa: CASSPTGGSGANVLTF
CDR3nt: TGTGCCAGCAGCCCCACGGGGGGCTCTGGGGCCAACGTCCTGACTTTC

d_gene: .
abundance: .
j_gene: TRBJ1-2
v_gene: TRBV6-5
CDR3aa: CASSLDRIYGYTF
CDR3nt: TGTGCCAGCAGTCTAGACAGGATCTATGGCTACACCTTC

d_gene: .
abundance: .
j_gene: TRBJ2-7
v_gene: TRBV7-2
CDR3aa: CASSLKAGPYEQYF
CDR3nt: TGTGCCAGCAGCTTAAAAGCGGGTCCCTACGAGCAGTACTTC

d_gene: TRBD2
abundance: .
j_gene: TRBJ2-3
v_gene: TRBV27
CDR3aa: CASSLGAGEKDTQYF
CDR3nt: TGTGCCAGCAGTTTGGGCGCGGGAGAAAAGGATACGCAGTATTTT

d_gene: .
abundance: .
j_gene: TRBJ1-2
v_gene: TRBV14
CDR3aa: CASSQDTLVSGGGGYTF
CDR3nt: TGTGCCAGCAGCCAAGATACGTTGGTATCCGGGGGGGGAGGCTACACCTTC

d_gene: TRBD1
abundance: .
j_gene: TRBJ2-3
v_gene: TRBV5-4
CDR3aa: CASSFGTGPPDTQYF
CDR3nt: TGTGCCAGCAGCTTCGGGACAGGGCCTCCGGATACGCAGTATTTT

d_gene: .
abundance: .
j_gene: TRBJ1-1
v_gene: TRBV27
CDR3aa: CASRSAGELPEAFF
CDR3nt: TGTGCCAGCAGGTCAGCGGGGGAGCTACCAGAAGCTTTCTTT

d_gene: .
abundance: .
j_gene: TRBJ1-2
v_gene: TRBV10-3
CDR3aa: CAISGQAGNYGYTF
CDR3nt: TGTGCCATCAGTGGCCAGGCAGGGAACTATGGCTACACCTTC

d_gene: TRBD1
abundance: .
j_gene: TRBJ2-2
v_gene: TRBV7-9
CDR3aa: CASRPGQGYTGELFF
CDR3nt: TGTGCCAGCAGGCCGGGACAGGGATACACCGGGGAGCTGTTTTTT

d_gene: .
abundance: .
j_gene: TRBJ1-2
v_gene: TRBV7-9
CDR3aa: CASSSEVLWRPPNYGYTF
CDR3nt: TGTGCCAGCAGCTCCGAGGTCCTATGGCGGCCACCTAACTATGGCTACACCTTC

d_gene: .
abundance: .
j_gene: TRBJ1-2
v_gene: TRBV12-3/TRBV12-4
CDR3aa: CASSQENYGYTF
CDR3nt: TGTGCCAGCAGTCAGGAAAACTATGGCTACACCTTC

d_gene: TRBD1
abundance: .
j_gene: TRBJ1-2
v_gene: TRBV3-1/TRBV3-2
CDR3aa: CASSTWDREYYGYTF
CDR3nt: TGTGCCAGCAGTACGTGGGACAGGGAATACTATGGCTACACCTTC

d_gene: .
abundance: .
j_gene: TRBJ1-5
v_gene: TRBV19
CDR3aa: CASSVRGGGQPQHF
CDR3nt: TGTGCCAGTAGTGTCCGGGGAGGGGGTCAGCCCCAGCATTTT

d_gene: TRBD1
abundance: .
j_gene: TRBJ1-6
v_gene: TRBV18
CDR3aa: CASSPIDRGSPLHF
CDR3nt: TGTGCCAGCTCACCCATTGACAGGGGTTCACCCCTCCACTTT

d_gene: .
abundance: .
j_gene: TRBJ1-5
v_gene: TRBV5-1
CDR3aa: CASSLSPREQPQHF
CDR3nt: TGCGCCAGCAGCTTAAGCCCCAGGGAACAGCCCCAGCATTTT

d_gene: .
abundance: .
j_gene: TRBJ1-3
v_gene: TRBV7-9
CDR3aa: CASSFNRAGNTIYF
CDR3nt: TGTGCCAGCAGCTTTAACAGGGCTGGAAACACCATATATTTT

d_gene: .
abundance: .
j_gene: TRBJ2-7
v_gene: TRBV7-2
CDR3aa: CASSLASSVSYEQYF
CDR3nt: TGTGCCAGCAGCTTAGCCTCAAGCGTCTCCTACGAGCAGTACTTC

d_gene: .
abundance: .
j_gene: TRBJ2-7
v_gene: TRBV7-6
CDR3aa: CASSFLEQPYEQYF
CDR3nt: TGTGCCAGCAGCTTTTTGGAACAGCCCTACGAGCAGTACTTC

d_gene: TRBD1
abundance: .
j_gene: TRBJ2-2
v_gene: TRBV3-1/TRBV3-2
CDR3aa: CASALYGQANTGELFF
CDR3nt: TGTGCCAGCGCCCTCTACGGACAGGCGAACACCGGGGAGCTGTTTTTT

d_gene: .
abundance: .
j_gene: TRBJ1-5
v_gene: TRBV24-1
CDR3aa: CATSKGGSNQPQHF
CDR3nt: TGTGCCACCTCCAAGGGAGGCAGCAATCAGCCCCAGCATTTT

d_gene: .
abundance: .
j_gene: TRBJ1-1
v_gene: TRBV29-1
CDR3aa: CSVDATGNTEAFF
CDR3nt: TGCAGCGTCGATGCGACAGGGAACACTGAAGCTTTCTTT

d_gene: .
abundance: .
j_gene: TRBJ2-3
v_gene: TRBV6-2/TRBV6-3
CDR3aa: CASSYSARRLSTDTQYF
CDR3nt: TGTGCCAGCAGTTACTCTGCGAGGCGGTTGAGCACAGATACGCAGTATTTT

d_gene: TRBD1
abundance: .
j_gene: TRBJ1-2
v_gene: TRBV9
CDR3aa: CASSVVAGGYYGYTF
CDR3nt: TGTGCCAGCAGCGTAGTAGCAGGGGGTTACTATGGCTACACCTTC

d_gene: .
abundance: .
j_gene: TRBJ1-4
v_gene: TRBV7-3
CDR3aa: CASSLTAGFNEKLFF
CDR3nt: TGTGCCAGCAGCTTAACGGCAGGATTTAATGAAAAACTGTTTTTT

d_gene: .
abundance: .
j_gene: TRBJ2-1
v_gene: TRBV6-5
CDR3aa: CASSYPGDEQFF
CDR3nt: TGTGCCAGCAGTTATCCCGGGGATGAGCAGTTCTTC

d_gene: .
abundance: .
j_gene: TRBJ1-1
v_gene: TRBV7-9
CDR3aa: CASSLRGMNTEAFF
CDR3nt: TGTGCCAGCAGCTTAAGGGGCATGAACACTGAAGCTTTCTTT

d_gene: TRBD1
abundance: .
j_gene: TRBJ2-1
v_gene: TRBV25-1
CDR3aa: CASSDRDRGPREQFF
CDR3nt: TGTGCCAGCAGTGATAGGGACAGGGGCCCGAGGGAGCAGTTCTTC

d_gene: .
abundance: .
j_gene: TRBJ1-3
v_gene: TRBV15
CDR3aa: CATSTNSGNTIYF
CDR3nt: TGTGCCACCAGCACCAACTCTGGAAACACCATATATTTT

d_gene: TRBD1
abundance: .
j_gene: TRBJ1-4
v_gene: TRBV7-8
CDR3aa: CASSSGPQGTWGKLFF
CDR3nt: TGTGCCAGCAGCTCGGGCCCACAGGGGACCTGGGGAAAACTGTTTTTT

d_gene: .
abundance: .
j_gene: TRBJ2-7
v_gene: TRBV7-2
CDR3aa: CASSLSGSLYEQYF
CDR3nt: TGTGCCAGCAGCTTATCGGGATCACTCTACGAGCAGTACTTC

d_gene: .
abundance: .
j_gene: TRBJ1-2
v_gene: TRBV6-5
CDR3aa: CASNLDGMGSGYTF
CDR3nt: TGTGCCAGCAACCTGGACGGGATGGGTAGTGGCTACACCTTC

d_gene: TRBD1
abundance: few
j_gene: TRBJ1-1
v_gene: TRBV7-2
CDR3aa: CASSLGGQSTEAFF
CDR3nt: TGTGCCAGCAGCTTAGGGGGACAGTCCACTGAAGCTTTCTTT

d_gene: .
abundance: .
j_gene: TRBJ1-6
v_gene: TRBV5-1
CDR3aa: CASSQSPSYNSPLHF
CDR3nt: TGCGCCAGCAGCCAATCCCCCTCCTATAATTCACCCCTCCACTTT